The T cell receptor beta chain under discussion was sequenced for a study of response to subunit inactivated influenza vaccine. Germline values: CDR1 SGHTA, CDR2 FQGNSA. The V and J ends lost 4 bases and 4 bases respectively, with 5 bases between them. This CDR3 contains 12 residues. This clonotype was seen only a few times. TCRdb re-called the RT-PCR reads with MiXCR, one entry per CDR3 protein. The sample lists 150,000 to 200,000 distinct CDR3 sequences, approximately 12% seen once, with about 29% in the top ten. The sample also formed part of further work on T cells expressing NK-cell markers. As that study records: TCR beta cDNA was generated via 5'RACE template switching incorporating UMIs. One of eight sequenced donors was HCMV-seronegative; the other seven were seropositive. Several experiments confined sorting to alpha-beta TCR T cells with an anti-gamma-delta TCR antibody. Dominant NKG2C+ clonotypes made up about 1.0-7.5% of CD8+ T cells in 5 or 6 donors. The CD3+CD56-NKG2C+ fraction of several donors was likewise dominated by these clonotypes.

The input for sequencing was CD8+ T cells sorted from PBMCs, taken approximately 12 days after vaccination. This receptor was obtained from a man in his fifties who received an inactivated influenza vaccine. The genes are TRBV7-2 and TRBJ1-5; D gene uncertain. In DNA form, the CDR3 reads TGTGCCAGCAGCTCGACTAATCAGCCCCAGCATTTT. This sequence encodes CASSSTNQPQHF.